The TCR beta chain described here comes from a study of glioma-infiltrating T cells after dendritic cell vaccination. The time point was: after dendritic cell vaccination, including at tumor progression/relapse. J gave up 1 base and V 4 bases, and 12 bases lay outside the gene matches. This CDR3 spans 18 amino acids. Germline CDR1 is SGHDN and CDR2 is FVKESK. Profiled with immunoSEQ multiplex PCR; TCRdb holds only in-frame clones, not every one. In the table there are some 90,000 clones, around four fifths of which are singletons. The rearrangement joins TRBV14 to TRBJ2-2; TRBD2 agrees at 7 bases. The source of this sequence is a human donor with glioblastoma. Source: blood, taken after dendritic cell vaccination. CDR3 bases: TGTGCCAGCAGCCCCGGGACTACTACACTTCAGAACACCGGGGAGCTGTTTTTT. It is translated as CASSPGTTTLQNTGELFF.